Presented here are 27 T cell receptor beta chains from one specimen sequenced in a study of blood T cell repertoires in COVID-19. Sequenced by immunoSEQ multiplex PCR; TCRdb stores in-frame clones only, minus some. The sample holds about 250,000 clones, around 80% seen once. The sample consisted of peripheral blood. All receptors come from a man older than 75 with acute or convalescent COVID-19.

The rearrangement uses TRBV21-1 and TRBJ2-1; the D call in the table, TRBD2, was not verified against the DNA. TRBV21-1 is a listed pseudogene. The CDR3 length is 17 residues. This CDR3 reads CASSKFLRRPENNEQFF. As DNA, the CDR3 is TGTGCCAGCAGCAAATTTCTCCGGCGGCCCGAAAACAATGAGCAGTTCTTC.

The rearrangement joins TRBV7-2 to TRBJ1-3; D is undetermined. Between the trimmed V and J ends, which lost 5 bases and 4 bases, there was a span of 6 bases. The CDR3 length is 12 residues. The germline gives CDR1 SGHTA, CDR2 FQGNSA. The CDR3 sequence is CASSPVGNTIYF. The CDR3 DNA reads as TGTGCCAGCAGCCCGGTAGGAAACACCATATATTTT.

The V call is TRBV19, the J call TRBJ1-4; TRBD1 is a possible D gene (6 bases). Trimming stripped 8 bases from V and 4 bases from J, with 14 bases between. The V gene's germline CDR1 is LNHDA and CDR2 SQIVND (reference sequence). The CDR3 totals 14 residues. This CDR3 reads CASGLGALNEKLFF. The CDR3 coding sequence is TGTGCCAGTGGCTTGGGGGCACTTAATGAAAAACTGTTTTTT.

The rearrangement links TRBV5-1 to TRBJ2-2, with a possible D match to TRBD2 (7 bases). Germline V gives CDR1 SGHRS, CDR2 YFSETQ. The CDR3 runs to 15 residues. V shed 4 bases and J shed 3 bases, with 13 bases lying between them. Here the CDR3 reads CASSSRGGDTGELFF. The CDR3, as DNA: TGCGCCAGCAGCAGCAGGGGAGGGGACACCGGGGAGCTGTTTTTT.

This clone has just one count. This rearrangement joins TRBV11-1 to TRBJ2-7; TRBD1 agrees at 7 bases. V trimming: 1 base; J trimming: 6 bases; junction bases outside the gene matches: 6. This CDR3 is 14 amino acids long. In germline, CDR1 is SGHAT, CDR2 FQDESV (reference sequence). DNA for the CDR3: TGTGCCAGCAGCTTAGTTCGACAGGGTAGCGAGCAGTACTTC. It is translated as CASSLVRQGSEQYF.

The chain joins TRBV7-3 to TRBJ2-1; D is possibly TRBD1 (6 bases). CDR1 and CDR2 (germline): SGHTA, FQGTGA. There are 13 residues in the CDR3. V was shortened by 2 bases and J by 4 bases, with 6 bases between the two germline ends. CDR3 coding DNA: TGTGCCAGCAGCTTAGGACAGTACAATGAGCAGTTCTTC. Its translation is CASSLGQYNEQFF.

In this sample, this clone turned up a few times. The rearrangement links TRBV5-1 to TRBJ1-1; D call uncertain. The length of the CDR3 is 13 residues. Trimming left V 3 bases short and J 5 bases short, with 11 bases between. Germline lookup yields CDR1 SGHRS and CDR2 YFSETQ. CDR3 in DNA: TGCGCCAGCAGCTGGGGAGAAGTTACTGAAGCTTTCTTT. Its protein is CASSWGEVTEAFF.

V and J are TRBV11-2 and TRBJ1-2; 8 nucleotides align to TRBD1. V lost 4 bases to trimming and J lost 0 bases; unmatched junction nucleotides: 4. Germline CDR1 reads SGHAT; CDR2 reads FQNNGV. This CDR3 contains 15 residues. CDR3 region: CASSSGTGANYGYTF. The DNA for the CDR3 is TGTGCCAGCAGCTCAGGGACAGGAGCTAACTATGGCTACACCTTC.

The chain is built from TRBV5-1 and TRBJ2-7; D is perhaps TRBD1 (5 bases). Trimming removed 1 base from V and 4 bases from J, with 12 bases in between. The germline gives CDR1 SGHRS, CDR2 YFSETQ. The CDR3 runs to 14 residues. CDR3 region: CASSLTGRSYEQYF. DNA of the CDR3: TGCGCCAGCAGCTTGACAGGCCGCTCATACGAGCAGTACTTC.

The chain carries TRBV6-1 and TRBJ1-6; unclear D gene. Trimming shortened V by 1 base and J by 7 bases, and 5 bases separated the two germline ends. Germline-derived CDR1 and CDR2 are MNHNS and SASEGT. The length of the CDR3 is 13 residues. Here the CDR3 reads CASSEVSNSPLHF. CDR3 nucleotides: TGTGCCAGCAGTGAAGTGTCAAATTCACCCCTCCACTTT.

This clone was seen more than once but under ten times. The V call is TRBV5-6, the J call TRBJ2-1, with TRBD2 matching 9 bases. The CDR3 is 14 residues long. V gave up 4 bases and J gave up 6 bases; unmatched junction bases: 5. CDR1 and CDR2 from the germline V gene are SGHDT and YYEEEE. The CDR3 DNA is TGTGCCAGCAGCCGAGCGGGAGGTGGCAATGAGCAGTTCTTC. Protein: CASSRAGGGNEQFF.

The V and J genes are TRBV5-1 and TRBJ1-2; 7 bases agree with TRBD1. The ends lost 4 bases at V and 8 bases at J; junction bases unmatched: 8. Germline CDR1 reads SGHRS; CDR2 reads YFSETQ. The CDR3 totals 13 residues. The CDR3 spells CASSPVPGQGYTF. CDR3 sequence (DNA): TGCGCCAGCAGCCCAGTCCCGGGACAGGGCTACACCTTC.

The genes are TRBV30 and TRBJ1-1, with a tentative D call TRBD1 (5 bases). Trimming left V 1 base short and J 1 base short, with 7 bases between. Germline V gene data show CDR1 as GTSNPN and CDR2 as SVGIG (reference sequence). This CDR3 is 13 amino acids long. The CDR3: CAWSDTGNTEAFF. DNA of the CDR3: TGTGCCTGGAGTGACACAGGGAACACTGAAGCTTTCTTT.

This clone was counted a single time. V is TRBV5-1 and J is TRBJ1-1; tentatively, D is TRBD1 (6 bases). The CDR3 loop spans 15 amino acids. Germline assignment: CDR1 SGHRS and CDR2 YFSETQ. The V gene lost 5 bases and the J gene lost 5 bases, with 19 bases spanning the gap. CDR3 amino acids: CASRKQQGSGTEAFF. The CDR3 DNA reads as TGCGCCAGCAGAAAGCAACAGGGAAGTGGGACTGAAGCTTTCTTT.

The chain carries TRBV7-8 and TRBJ2-1; TRBD2 is a possible D gene (6 bases). CDR1 and CDR2 (germline): SGHVS, FQNEAQ. The V end lost 5 bases, the J end lost 9 bases, and 14 bases lay between the germline ends. The CDR3 has 13 residues. The CDR3 coding sequence is TGTGCCAGCAGCCGCGGTGGGGGGTTTGAGCAGTTCTTC. Translated, it gives CASSRGGGFEQFF.

V and J are TRBV28 and TRBJ2-5; a weak D match, TRBD2 (7 bases). V lost 9 bases to trimming and J lost 4 bases, with 24 bases between them. The CDR3 contains 16 residues. The V gene's germline CDR1 is MDHEN and CDR2 SYDVKM. Here the CDR3 reads CASTSTGGPRGETQYF. DNA of the CDR3: TGTGCCAGTACTTCAACCGGGGGGCCCCGGGGAGAGACCCAGTACTTC.

This clone was observed once. The chain has TRBV3-1 (or the pseudogene TRBV3-2) and TRBJ1-1, with D possibly being TRBD1 (5 bases). This CDR3 is 16 amino acids long. Trimming removed 0 bases from V and 4 bases from J, with 15 bases in between. Germline V gives CDR1 LGHDT, CDR2 YNNKEL (reference sequence). As DNA, the CDR3 is TGTGCCAGCAGCCAAGACGGTCTTGGGGCTGGCACTGAAGCTTTCTTT. It specifies CASSQDGLGAGTEAFF.

The rearrangement uses TRBV21-1 and TRBJ2-7; the table's D call, TRBD2, has no DNA check behind it. TRBV21-1 is a pseudogene locus. The CDR3 is 16 amino acids. Written as DNA, the CDR3 is TGTGCCAGCAGCAAAGCAAGCAGGGAGGCGTATCACGAGCAGTACTTC. Its protein is CASSKASREAYHEQYF.

This clone was seen a single time. V gene TRBV14 combines with J gene TRBJ2-4; maybe TRBD1 (6 bases). CDR1 SGHDN and CDR2 FVKESK come from the germline V gene. This CDR3 is built from 15 residues. Trimming took off 1 base at V and 9 bases at J, with 16 bases between the two ends. The CDR3 region has the DNA TGTGCCAGCAGCCAAGCAGGGGCCGCCCGGTCCATTCAGTACTTC. The encoded protein is CASSQAGAARSIQYF.

The chain carries TRBV6-5 and TRBJ2-3; 10 nucleotides agree with TRBD2. The germline CDR1 and CDR2 sequences are MNHEY and SVGAGI. The J segment lost 4 bases and the V segment lost 2 bases, leaving 3 bases of the junction unmatched. CDR3 length: 15 amino acids. DNA for the CDR3: TGTGCCAGCAGTTACGCCAGCGGGGGGGCAGATACGCAGTATTTT. This gives the protein CASSYASGGADTQYF.

The genes are TRBV5-5 and TRBJ1-4, with TRBD1 as a possible D gene (5 bases). The germline gives CDR1 SGHKS, CDR2 YYEKEE (reference sequence). The CDR3 is made up of 14 amino acids. V was clipped by 2 bases and J by 6 bases, with 11 bases between them. Here the CDR3 DNA reads TGTGCCAGCAGCTTCCCATGGGGGGATGAAAAACTGTTTTTT. Residues: CASSFPWGDEKLFF.

Concerning this clone: Other DNA sequences in the sample encode the same CDR3. The J gene is TRBJ2-7, the V gene TRBV18; the match to TRBD1 covers 8 bases. Germline V CDR1 and CDR2: KGHSH, LQKENI. The CDR3 totals 15 residues. J was trimmed by 2 bases and V by 3 bases; bases with no gene match: 6. The DNA of the CDR3 is TGTGCCAGCTCACCGGGAACAGGGGGTACCTACGAGCAGTACTTC. Its translation is CASSPGTGGTYEQYF.

This clone was detected once. The CDR3 loop is CAISVWEGSDTQYF. The CDR3 DNA sequence: TGTGCCATCAGTGTGTGGGAGGGTTCAGATACGCAGTATTTT. The rearrangement links TRBV10-3 to TRBJ2-3; 7 bases are shared with TRBD2. The germline gives CDR1 ENHRY, CDR2 SYGVKD. CDR3 size: 14 residues. The V gene end was trimmed by 4 bases and the J gene end by 4 bases; junction bases not matched to a gene: 5.

CDR3 in DNA: TGTGCCACCAGCCTAGCGGGAGAATTCTACAATGAGCAGTTCTTC. Residues: CATSLAGEFYNEQFF. The V and J genes are TRBV15 and TRBJ2-1; 10 bases map to TRBD2. The CDR3 consists of 15 residues. Germline-derived CDR1 and CDR2 are LNHNV and YYDKDF (reference sequence). J was trimmed by 3 bases and V by 5 bases; bases with no gene match: 4.

This clone was observed once. The CDR3 reads CASSQAMGQGRPPLHF. The CDR3 nucleotides read TGTGCCAGCAGCCAAGCGATGGGACAGGGGAGGCCACCCCTCCACTTT. V is TRBV3-1 (or the pseudogene TRBV3-2) and J is TRBJ1-6; 10 bases align to TRBD1. Germline V gene sequence: CDR1 LGHDT, CDR2 YNNKEL (reference sequence). This CDR3 comprises 16 residues. V shed 1 base, J shed 11 bases, and the junction held 8 bases outside the gene matches.

This clone was found a few times. This chain links TRBV7-2 with TRBJ1-1; a weak D match, TRBD1 (6 bases). Deletions cut 0 bases from V and 2 bases from J, with 13 bases between. This CDR3 has 16 residues. The germline gives CDR1 SGHTA, CDR2 FQGNSA. The CDR3 is CASSLAGNRVNTEAFF. The CDR3 nucleotides are TGTGCCAGCAGCTTAGCCGGAAACAGGGTCAACACTGAAGCTTTCTTT.

This clone has just one count. The chain links TRBV7-6 to TRBJ2-1; 9 nucleotides align to TRBD1. The CDR3 has 15 residues. Germline V CDR1 and CDR2: SGHVS, FNYEAQ. V lost 7 bases, J lost 1 base, and 5 bases stayed unmatched. CDR3 nucleotides: TGTGCCAGCATTTCCGGGACAGGGTCCTACAATGAGCAGTTCTTC. Protein sequence: CASISGTGSYNEQFF.